This record covers a single T cell receptor (beta chain). These data belong to a study of blood T cell repertoires in COVID-19. Across the study: PBMCs, B-cell-depleted T cells, or T cells were the source of the cDNA or gDNA that made up the material.

Original data processing: Estimated nucleated cell counts came from reference gene primer amplification. The method was immunoSEQ multiplex PCR; TCRdb's version includes in-frame clones alone and lacks a portion of them. That table supplies the V and J calls and clone size; D and trimming were determined from the DNA. The top ten hold 1.7% of the sample, which has approximately 97,000 clones, about nine tenths seen once. Sequencing was done on a sample of peripheral blood. The sequence was collected from a man in his sixties with acute or convalescent COVID-19.

The CDR3 DNA sequence: TGTGCCAGCAGCCAAGCCGACAGGGGGCGAGGGACTGAAGCTTTCTTT. Translated, it gives CASSQADRGRGTEAFF. The chain carries TRBV3-1 (or the pseudogene TRBV3-2) and TRBJ1-1; 10 bases align to TRBD1. The germline V gene has CDR1 LGHDT and CDR2 YNNKEL (reference sequence). The CDR3 consists of 16 residues. V was pared by 1 base and J by 5 bases, with 7 bases of the junction left unmatched.